One and the same sample provided the 4 T cell receptor beta chains below, sequenced in a study of identical twins. TCRdb re-called the 5' RACE reads with MiXCR, one entry per CDR3 protein. The sample has around 1.7 million distinct CDR3 sequences, 32% seen once. The sequenced material came from cord blood. The receptors were sampled from a newborn girl in good health.

This clonotype appeared a few times. The chain joins TRBV4-2 to TRBJ2-5, with a possible D match to TRBD2 (5 bases). The CDR3 has 15 residues. V lost 0 bases, J lost 5 bases, and 13 bases lay in between. CDR1 is LGHNA and CDR2 is YNFKEQ in the germline V gene. The CDR3 nucleotides are TGTGCCAGCAGCCAAGATCTTGGAGGTTGGGAGACCCAGTACTTC. Translation gives CASSQDLGGWETQYF.

The chain is built from TRBV13 and TRBJ2-3, with a weak D call TRBD1 (5 bases). Germline V gene lookup returns CDR1 PRHDT and CDR2 FYEKMQ (reference sequence). V was pared by 2 bases and J by 4 bases, with 10 bases between. CDR3 length equals 14 residues. The chain's CDR3 is CASSLKGPPDTQYF. CDR3 DNA: TGTGCCAGCAGCTTAAAGGGGCCACCAGATACGCAGTATTTT. Together with reference TRBV13 and TRBJ2-3, the CDR3 gives the full variable domain: AAGVIQSPRHLIKEKRETATLKCYPIPRHDTVYWYQQGPGQDPQFLISFYEKMQSDKGSIPDRFSAQQFSDYHSELNMSSLELGDSALYFCASSLKGPPDTQYFGPGTRLTVL.

This clonotype was detected a few times. The chain employs TRBV4-1 and TRBJ2-1; TRBD2 matches 8 bases. The CDR3 has 15 residues. The J segment lost 7 bases and the V segment lost 2 bases, leaving 7 bases of the junction unmatched. The V gene's germline CDR1 is MGHRA and CDR2 YSYEKL. CDR3 DNA sequence: TGCGCCAGCAGCCAACGGTCGGGGGGGTTTAATGAGCAGTTCTTC. Its translation: CASSQRSGGFNEQFF.

This clonotype was counted many times. V is TRBV25-1 and J is TRBJ1-1, with TRBD1 as a possible D gene (5 bases). The CDR3 spans 14 residues. CDR1 MGHDK and CDR2 SYGVNS come from the germline V gene. The V end was cut by 7 bases, the J end by 4 bases, with 16 bases between. CDR3 sequence reads: CASTPAGLGTEAFF. CDR3 bases: TGTGCCAGCACCCCAGCAGGGTTGGGCACTGAAGCTTTCTTT.